This TCR beta chain originates from a study of shared clonotypes between healthy human individuals. Nashville, Tennessee was home to all donors, who were Caucasian adults. Data came from immunoSEQ multiplex PCR; TCRdb stores just in-frame clones and leaves some out. The sample lists millions of clones; roughly nine tenths were seen once. Per the germline V gene, CDR1 is LNHDA and CDR2 is SQIVND (reference sequence). Trimming took off 3 bases at V and 4 bases at J, with 9 bases between the two ends. This CDR3 has 13 amino acids. The source material was naive CD4+ T cells sorted from blood. Indicated subset: CD45RA+ positively selected. The chain is built from TRBV19 and TRBJ1-1; no reliable D call. This clonotype originated in a man younger than 35 in good health. CDR3 in amino acids: CASSMWAGTEAFF. As DNA, the CDR3 is TGTGCCAGTAGTATGTGGGCTGGCACTGAAGCTTTCTTT. Full variable domain (remainder filled in from reference TRBV19 and TRBJ1-1): DGGITQSPKYLFRKEGQNVTLSCEQNLNHDAMYWYRQDPGQGLRLIYYSQIVNDFQKGDIAEGYSVSREKKESFPLTVTSAQKNPTAFYLCASSMWAGTEAFFGQGTRLTVV.